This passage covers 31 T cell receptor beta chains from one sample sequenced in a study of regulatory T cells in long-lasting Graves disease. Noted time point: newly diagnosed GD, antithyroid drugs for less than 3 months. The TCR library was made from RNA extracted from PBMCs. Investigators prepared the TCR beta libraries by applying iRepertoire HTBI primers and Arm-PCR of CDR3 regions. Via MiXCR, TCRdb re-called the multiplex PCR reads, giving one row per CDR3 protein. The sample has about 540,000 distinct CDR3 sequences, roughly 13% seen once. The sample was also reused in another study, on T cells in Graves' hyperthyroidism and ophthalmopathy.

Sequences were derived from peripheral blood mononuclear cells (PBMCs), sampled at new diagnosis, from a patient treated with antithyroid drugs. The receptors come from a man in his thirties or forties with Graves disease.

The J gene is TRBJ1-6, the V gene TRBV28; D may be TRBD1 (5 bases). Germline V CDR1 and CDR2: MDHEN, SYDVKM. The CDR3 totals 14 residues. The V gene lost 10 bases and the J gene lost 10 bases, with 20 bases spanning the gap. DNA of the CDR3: TGTGCCACCATCCGGGGGGAGGAGGGGTCACCCCTCCACTTT. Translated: CATIRGEEGSPLHF.

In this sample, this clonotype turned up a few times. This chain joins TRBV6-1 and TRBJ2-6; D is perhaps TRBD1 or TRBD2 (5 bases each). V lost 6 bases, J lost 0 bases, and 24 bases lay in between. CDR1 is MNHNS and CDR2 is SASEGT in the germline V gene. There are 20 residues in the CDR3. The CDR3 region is CASSPFPPGPEGSGANVLTF. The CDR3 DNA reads TGTGCCAGCAGCCCATTCCCTCCGGGACCAGAGGGCTCTGGGGCCAACGTCCTGACTTTC.

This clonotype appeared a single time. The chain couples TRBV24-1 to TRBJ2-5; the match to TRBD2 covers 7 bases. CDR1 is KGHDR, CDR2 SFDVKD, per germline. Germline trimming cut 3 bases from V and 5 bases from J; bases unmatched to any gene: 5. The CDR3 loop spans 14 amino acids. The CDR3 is CATSDTGGGETQYF. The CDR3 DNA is TGTGCCACCAGTGATACCGGGGGAGGGGAGACCCAGTACTTC.

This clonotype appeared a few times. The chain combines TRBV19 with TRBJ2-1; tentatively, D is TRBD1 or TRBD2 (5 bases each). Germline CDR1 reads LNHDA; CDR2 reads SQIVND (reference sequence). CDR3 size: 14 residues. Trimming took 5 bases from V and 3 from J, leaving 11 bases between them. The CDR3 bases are TGTGCCAGTAGTGGGCAGGGAGACTACAATGAGCAGTTCTTC. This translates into CASSGQGDYNEQFF.

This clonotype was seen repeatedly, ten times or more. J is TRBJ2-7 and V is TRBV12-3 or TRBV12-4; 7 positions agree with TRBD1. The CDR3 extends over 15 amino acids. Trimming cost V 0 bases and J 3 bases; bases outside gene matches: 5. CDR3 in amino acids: CASSLAEGQSYEQYF. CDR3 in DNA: TGTGCCAGCAGTTTAGCAGAGGGACAGAGCTACGAGCAGTACTTC.

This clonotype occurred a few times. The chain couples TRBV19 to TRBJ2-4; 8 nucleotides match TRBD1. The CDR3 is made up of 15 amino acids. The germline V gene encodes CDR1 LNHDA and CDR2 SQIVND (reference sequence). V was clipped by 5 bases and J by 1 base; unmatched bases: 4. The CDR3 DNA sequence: TGTGCCAGTAGTTTGGACAGGGACGCCAAAAACATTCAGTACTTC. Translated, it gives CASSLDRDAKNIQYF.

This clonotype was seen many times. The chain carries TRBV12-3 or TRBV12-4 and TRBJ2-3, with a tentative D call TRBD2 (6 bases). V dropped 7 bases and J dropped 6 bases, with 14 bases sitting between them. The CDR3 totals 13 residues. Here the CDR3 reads CASTREFGDTQYF. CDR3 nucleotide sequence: TGTGCCAGCACTCGGGAGTTCGGGGATACGCAGTATTTT.

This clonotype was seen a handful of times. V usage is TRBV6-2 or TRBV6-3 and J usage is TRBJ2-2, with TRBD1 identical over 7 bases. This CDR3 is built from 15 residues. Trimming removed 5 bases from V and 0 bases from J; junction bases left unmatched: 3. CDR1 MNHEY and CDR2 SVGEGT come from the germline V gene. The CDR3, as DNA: TGTGCCAGCAGTCAGACAGGGTCGAACACCGGGGAGCTGTTTTTT. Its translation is CASSQTGSNTGELFF.

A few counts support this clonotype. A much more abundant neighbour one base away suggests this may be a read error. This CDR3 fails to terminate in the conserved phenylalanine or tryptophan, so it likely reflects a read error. CDR3 region: CASSPSSWPSGNTIYL. In nucleotides, the CDR3 is TGTGCCAGCAGTCCCTCGAGTTGGCCGTCTGGAAACACCATATATCTT. This chain connects TRBV2 to TRBJ1-3, with D uncertain. Per germline, CDR1 SNHLY and CDR2 FYNNEI. The CDR3 loop spans 16 amino acids. The V end was cut by 5 bases, the J end by 1 base, with 15 bases between.

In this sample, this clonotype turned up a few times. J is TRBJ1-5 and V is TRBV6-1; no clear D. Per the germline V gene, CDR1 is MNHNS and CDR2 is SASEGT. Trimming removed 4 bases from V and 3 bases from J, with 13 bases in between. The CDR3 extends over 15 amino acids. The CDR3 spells CASSVTGRDNQPQHF. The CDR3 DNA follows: TGTGCCAGCAGTGTGACCGGCCGCGACAATCAGCCCCAGCATTTT.

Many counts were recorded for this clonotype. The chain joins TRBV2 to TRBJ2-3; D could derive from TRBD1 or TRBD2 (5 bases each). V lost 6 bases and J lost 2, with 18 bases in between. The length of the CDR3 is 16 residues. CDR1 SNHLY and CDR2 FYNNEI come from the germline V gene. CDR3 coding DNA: TGTGCCAGCAGATCTCCACCGGGACGGCTCACAGATACGCAGTATTTT. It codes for CASRSPPGRLTDTQYF.

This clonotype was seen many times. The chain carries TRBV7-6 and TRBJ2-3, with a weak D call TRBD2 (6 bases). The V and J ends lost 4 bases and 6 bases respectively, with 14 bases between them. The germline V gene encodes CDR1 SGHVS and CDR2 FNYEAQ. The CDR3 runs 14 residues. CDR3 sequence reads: CASSSSAGIDTQYF. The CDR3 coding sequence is TGTGCCAGCAGCTCCAGCGCGGGAATTGATACGCAGTATTTT.

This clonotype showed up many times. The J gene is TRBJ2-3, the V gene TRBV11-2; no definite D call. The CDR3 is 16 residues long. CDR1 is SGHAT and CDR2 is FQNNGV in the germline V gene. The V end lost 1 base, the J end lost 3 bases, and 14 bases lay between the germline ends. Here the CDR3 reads CASSLGSGFGTDTQYF. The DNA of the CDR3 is TGTGCCAGCAGCTTAGGGTCCGGGTTTGGTACAGATACGCAGTATTTT.

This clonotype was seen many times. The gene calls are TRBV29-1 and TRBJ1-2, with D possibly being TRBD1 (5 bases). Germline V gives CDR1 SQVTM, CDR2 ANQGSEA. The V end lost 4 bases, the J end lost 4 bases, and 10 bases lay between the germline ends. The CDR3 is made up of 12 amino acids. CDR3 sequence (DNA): TGCAGCGTTGTGGGGCGAGGCTATGGCTACACCTTC. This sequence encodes CSVVGRGYGYTF.

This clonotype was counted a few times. CDR3 protein: CASSLGPGGAEQYF. The CDR3 nucleotides read TGCGCCAGCAGCTTGGGCCCAGGGGGTGCCGAGCAGTACTTC. This chain joins TRBV5-1 and TRBJ2-7; 7 bases line up with TRBD1. CDR1 is SGHRS and CDR2 is YFSETQ in the germline V gene. CDR3 length: 14 residues. Losses at the gene ends were 0 bases for V and 6 bases for J; bases not matched to a gene: 6.

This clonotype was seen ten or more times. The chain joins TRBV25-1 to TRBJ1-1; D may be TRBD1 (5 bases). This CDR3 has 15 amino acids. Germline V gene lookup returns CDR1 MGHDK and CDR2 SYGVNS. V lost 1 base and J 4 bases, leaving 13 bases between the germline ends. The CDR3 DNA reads TGTGCCAGCAGTGAATGGCAGGGAGGCCCCACTGAAGCTTTCTTT. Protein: CASSEWQGGPTEAFF. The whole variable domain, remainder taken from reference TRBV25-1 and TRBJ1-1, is EADIYQTPRYLVIGTGKKITLECSQTMGHDKMYWYQQDPGMELHLIHYSYGVNSTEKGDLSSESTVSRIRTEHFPLTLESARPSHTSQYLCASSEWQGGPTEAFFGQGTRLTVV.

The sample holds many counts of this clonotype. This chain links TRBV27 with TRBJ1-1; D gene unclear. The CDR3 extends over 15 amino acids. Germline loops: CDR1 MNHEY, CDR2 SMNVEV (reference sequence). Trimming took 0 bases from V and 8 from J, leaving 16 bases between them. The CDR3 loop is CASSLSPHARVEAFF. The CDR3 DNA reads TGTGCCAGCAGTTTATCCCCGCATGCGAGAGTAGAAGCTTTCTTT.

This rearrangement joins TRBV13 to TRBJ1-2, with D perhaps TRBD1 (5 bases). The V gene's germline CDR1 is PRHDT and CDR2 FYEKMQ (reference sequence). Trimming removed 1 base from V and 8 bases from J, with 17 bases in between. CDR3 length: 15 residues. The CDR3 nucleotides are TGTGCCAGCAGCTTAGATAAAAGGACACTAATCGGCTACACCTTC. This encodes CASSLDKRTLIGYTF.

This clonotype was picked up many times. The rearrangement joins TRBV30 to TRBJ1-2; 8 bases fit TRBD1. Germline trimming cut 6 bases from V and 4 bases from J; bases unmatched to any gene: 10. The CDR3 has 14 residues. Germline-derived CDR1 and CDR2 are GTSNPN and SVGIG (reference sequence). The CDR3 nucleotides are TGTGCCTGCGGACAGGGACTGCCCATCTATGGCTACACCTTC. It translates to CACGQGLPIYGYTF.

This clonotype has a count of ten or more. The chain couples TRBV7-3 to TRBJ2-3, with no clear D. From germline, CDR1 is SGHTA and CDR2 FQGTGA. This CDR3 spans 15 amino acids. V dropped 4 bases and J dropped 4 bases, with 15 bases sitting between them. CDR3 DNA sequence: TGTGCCAGCAGCTCACTCCCCTCTTTACCAGATACGCAGTATTTT. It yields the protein CASSSLPSLPDTQYF.

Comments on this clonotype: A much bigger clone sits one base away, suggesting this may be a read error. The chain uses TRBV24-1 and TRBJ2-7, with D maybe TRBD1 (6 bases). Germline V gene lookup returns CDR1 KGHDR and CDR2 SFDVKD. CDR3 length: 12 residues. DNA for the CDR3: TGTGCCACCGGTGACGGACAGTCCCGGCAGTACTTC. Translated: CATGDGQSRQYF.

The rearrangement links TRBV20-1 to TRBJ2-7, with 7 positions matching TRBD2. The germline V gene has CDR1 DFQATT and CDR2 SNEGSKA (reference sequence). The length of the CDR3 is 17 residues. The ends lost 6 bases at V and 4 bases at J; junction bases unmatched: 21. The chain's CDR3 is CSAGGSLQGRITYEQYF. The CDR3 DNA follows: TGCAGTGCCGGGGGGTCGTTGCAGGGAAGAATAACTTACGAGCAGTACTTC.

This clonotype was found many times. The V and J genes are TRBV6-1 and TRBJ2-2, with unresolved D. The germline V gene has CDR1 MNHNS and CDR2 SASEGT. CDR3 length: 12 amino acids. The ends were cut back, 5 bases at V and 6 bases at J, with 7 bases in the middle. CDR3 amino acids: CASSQTPGELFF. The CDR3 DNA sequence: TGTGCCAGCAGTCAAACACCCGGGGAGCTGTTTTTT.

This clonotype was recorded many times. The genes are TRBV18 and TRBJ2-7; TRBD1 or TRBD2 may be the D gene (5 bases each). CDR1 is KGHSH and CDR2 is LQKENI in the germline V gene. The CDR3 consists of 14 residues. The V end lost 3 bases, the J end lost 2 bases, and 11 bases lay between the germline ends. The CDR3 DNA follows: TGTGCCAGCTCACCGAGGGACGCCACCTACGAGCAGTACTTC. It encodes CASSPRDATYEQYF.

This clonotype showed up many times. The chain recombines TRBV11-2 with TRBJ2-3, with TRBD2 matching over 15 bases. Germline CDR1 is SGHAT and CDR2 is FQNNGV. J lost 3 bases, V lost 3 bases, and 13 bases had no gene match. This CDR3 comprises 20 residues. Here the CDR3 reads CASSFPGGLAGGFWTDTQYF. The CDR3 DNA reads TGTGCCAGCAGCTTTCCAGGGGGACTAGCGGGAGGATTCTGGACAGATACGCAGTATTTT.

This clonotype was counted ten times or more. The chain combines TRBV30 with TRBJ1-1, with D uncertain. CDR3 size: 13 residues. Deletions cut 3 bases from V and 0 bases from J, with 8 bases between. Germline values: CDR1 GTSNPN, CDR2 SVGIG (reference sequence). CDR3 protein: CAWRRSMNTEAFF. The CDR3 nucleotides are TGTGCCTGGAGGCGTTCCATGAACACTGAAGCTTTCTTT.

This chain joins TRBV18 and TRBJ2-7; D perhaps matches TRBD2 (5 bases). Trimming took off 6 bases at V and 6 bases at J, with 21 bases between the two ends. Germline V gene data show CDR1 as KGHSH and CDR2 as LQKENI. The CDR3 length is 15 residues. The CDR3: CASSPTRALEGEQYF. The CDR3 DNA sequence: TGTGCCAGCTCTCCAACGCGGGCACTAGAGGGCGAGCAGTACTTC.

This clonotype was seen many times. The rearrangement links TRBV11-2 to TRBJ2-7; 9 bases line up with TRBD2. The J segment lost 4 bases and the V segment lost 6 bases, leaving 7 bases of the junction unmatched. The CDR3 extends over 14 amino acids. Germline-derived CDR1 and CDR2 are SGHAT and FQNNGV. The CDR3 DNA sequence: TGTGCCAGCAGTCACCGGCTAGCGGGGTACGAGCAGTACTTC. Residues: CASSHRLAGYEQYF.

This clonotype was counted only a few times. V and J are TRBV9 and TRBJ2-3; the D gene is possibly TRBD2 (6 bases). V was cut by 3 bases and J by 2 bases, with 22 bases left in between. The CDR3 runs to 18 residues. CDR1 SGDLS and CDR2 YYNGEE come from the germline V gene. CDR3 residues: CASSDPIEERRVTDTQYF. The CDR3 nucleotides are TGTGCCAGCAGCGACCCCATCGAGGAGCGGAGGGTCACAGATACGCAGTATTTT.

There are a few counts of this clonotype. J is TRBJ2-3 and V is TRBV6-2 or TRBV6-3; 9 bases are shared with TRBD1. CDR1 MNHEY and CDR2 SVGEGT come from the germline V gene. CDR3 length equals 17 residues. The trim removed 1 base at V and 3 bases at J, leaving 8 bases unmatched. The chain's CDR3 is CASSYLSGQGHTDTQYF. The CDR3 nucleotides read TGTGCCAGCAGTTACTTATCCGGACAGGGGCATACAGATACGCAGTATTTT.

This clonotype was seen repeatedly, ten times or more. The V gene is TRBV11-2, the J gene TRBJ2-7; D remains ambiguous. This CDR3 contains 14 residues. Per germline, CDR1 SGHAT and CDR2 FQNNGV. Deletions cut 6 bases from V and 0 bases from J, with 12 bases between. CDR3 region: CASSIMPSSYEQYF. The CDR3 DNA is TGTGCCAGCAGTATTATGCCGAGCTCCTACGAGCAGTACTTC.